What follows are 14 T cell receptor beta chains derived from one specimen sequenced in a study of blood T cell repertoires in COVID-19 (dated by TCRdb to 2018 to 2021). The receptor library was made with the immunoSEQ multiplex PCR assay. Sourced from immuneACCESS, this table was stored by TCRdb with only in-frame sequences that have V and J called. A share of the clones is absent; for the studies checked, an unresolved V gene accounts for under half, and the remainder has no known explanation. Across this sample there are approximately 270,000 clones, with 80% to 90% seen only once. The top ten constitute 1.9% of the sample. The sequenced material came from PBMCs or T cells enriched from blood (not recorded which). The receptors derive from a woman in her forties or fifties who had recovered from COVID-19.

The CDR3 coding sequence is TGTGCCAGCAGCTCGACAGGGGGGCGGAGTGCTTTCTTT. Translation: CASSSTGGRSAFF. This rearrangement joins TRBV3-1 (or the pseudogene TRBV3-2) to TRBJ1-1, with TRBD1 matching 9 bases. CDR3 length: 13 residues. The V gene end was trimmed by 5 bases and the J gene end by 11 bases; junction bases not matched to a gene: 9. Germline lookup yields CDR1 LGHDT and CDR2 YNNKEL (reference sequence).

In this sample, this clone turned up once. This rearrangement joins TRBV2 to TRBJ2-3; 9 bases agree with TRBD1. Germline V gene sequence: CDR1 SNHLY, CDR2 FYNNEI. There are 19 residues in the CDR3. J was trimmed by 4 bases and V by 4 bases; bases with no gene match: 18. For the CDR3, the DNA is TGTGCCAGCAGTGGCCCCAGGGGGACAGGGACTTTTGCAGCAGATACGCAGTATTTT. It yields the protein CASSGPRGTGTFAADTQYF.

The chain employs TRBV7-2 and TRBJ2-3; TRBD2 matches 11 bases. The CDR3 totals 15 residues. Germline CDR1 and CDR2: SGHTA and FQGNSA. The V and J ends lost 5 bases and 3 bases, in that order; junction bases with no gene match: 4. CDR3 DNA sequence: TGTGCCAGCAGCATTACTAGCGGGAGAACAGATACGCAGTATTTT. This codes for CASSITSGRTDTQYF.

The V gene is TRBV6-2 or TRBV6-3, the J gene TRBJ2-7; possibly TRBD1 for D (7 bases). The CDR3 spans 15 residues. The V end was cut by 0 bases, the J end by 5 bases, with 14 bases between. Germline V CDR1 and CDR2: MNHEY, SVGEGT. CDR3 DNA: TGTGCCAGCAGTTACTCGATTCAGGGGGGAAACGAGCAGTACTTC. This codes for CASSYSIQGGNEQYF.

The rearrangement joins TRBV29-1 to TRBJ1-1; D is unclear. V gave up 7 bases and J gave up 3 bases, with 6 bases separating them. Germline V lookup: CDR1 SQVTM, CDR2 ANQGSEA. This CDR3 contains 10 residues. The CDR3, as DNA: TGCAGCGGCGGAGACACTGAAGCTTTCTTT. Translation gives CSGGDTEAFF.

The rearrangement links TRBV29-1 to TRBJ2-7, with 8 bases identical to TRBD1. The CDR3 runs 14 residues. Germline loops: CDR1 SQVTM, CDR2 ANQGSEA. V lost 4 bases and J lost 5; bases outside the gene matches: 10. In DNA form, the CDR3 reads TGCAGCGTTGGGGAGGACAGGGTTCGACACGAGCAGTACTTC. Encoded protein: CSVGEDRVRHEQYF.

This chain joins TRBV7-9 and TRBJ1-4; TRBD1 matches 10 bases. The CDR3 contains 17 residues. Germline V gene data show CDR1 as SEHNR and CDR2 as FQNEAQ (reference sequence). With 2 bases clipped from V and 4 bases from J, the junction kept 7 bases outside the gene matches. CDR3 loop: CASSLQPGTGDNEKLFF. The CDR3 coding sequence is TGTGCCAGCAGCTTACAACCCGGGACAGGGGATAATGAAAAACTGTTTTTT. Full variable domain (missing parts from reference TRBV7-9 and TRBJ1-4): DTGVSQNPRHKITKRGQNVTFRCDPISEHNRLYWYRQTLGQGPEFLTYFQNEAQLEKSRLLSDRFSAERPKGSFSTLEIQRTEQGDSAMYLCASSLQPGTGDNEKLFFGSGTQLSVL.

This clone was detected only once. The chain combines TRBV7-9 with TRBJ2-1, with 8 bases matching TRBD2. V dropped 6 bases and J dropped 7; count of bases not matched to a gene: 8. Germline CDR1 SEHNR, CDR2 FQNEAQ (reference sequence). The CDR3 extends over 14 amino acids. The CDR3 protein is CASRAGVGENEQFF. For the CDR3, the DNA is TGTGCCAGCAGAGCGGGAGTGGGGGAAAATGAGCAGTTCTTC.

This chain links TRBV27 with TRBJ2-5; D is perhaps TRBD1 (7 bases). V was clipped by 6 bases and J by 5 bases, with 19 bases between them. The CDR3 spans 15 residues. Per the germline V gene, CDR1 is MNHEY and CDR2 is SMNVEV (reference sequence). The CDR3 bases are TGTGCCAGCAGCTGGAGGGACAGCGCGTGGGAGACCCAGTACTTC. This codes for CASSWRDSAWETQYF.

This sequence joins TRBV9 and TRBJ1-3; 9 bases are a match to TRBD1. CDR1 is SGDLS, CDR2 YYNGEE, per germline. This CDR3 is 15 amino acids long. V gave up 3 bases and J gave up 4 bases; unmatched junction bases: 5. For the CDR3, the DNA is TGTGCCAGCAGCGCGGGACAGGGTTTGGGAAACACCATATATTTT. Protein product: CASSAGQGLGNTIYF.

This clone was picked up one time. Distinct nucleotide sequences in the sample also encode this CDR3. This chain joins TRBV19 and TRBJ1-1; TRBD1 is a possible D gene (6 bases). CDR1 and CDR2 (germline): LNHDA, SQIVND (reference sequence). The V and J ends lost 4 bases and 2 bases respectively, with 8 bases between them. The CDR3 extends over 13 amino acids. The CDR3 nucleotides are TGTGCCAGTAGTAAGACAGGTAACACTGAAGCTTTCTTT. It yields the protein CASSKTGNTEAFF.

The chain combines TRBV11-2 with TRBJ2-1; a possible D gene is TRBD2 (5 bases). Trimming left V 5 bases short and J 4 bases short, with 12 bases between. The CDR3 is 14 amino acids. CDR1 and CDR2 from the germline V gene are SGHAT and FQNNGV. The CDR3: CASSQGSGYNEQFF. CDR3 coding DNA: TGTGCCAGCAGCCAAGGGAGCGGATACAATGAGCAGTTCTTC.

This chain uses TRBV6-2 or TRBV6-3 with TRBJ2-3, with D uncertain. Trimming cost V 5 bases and J 9 bases, with 12 bases left between them. Per the germline V gene, CDR1 is MNHEY and CDR2 is SVGEGT. The CDR3 consists of 12 residues. CDR3 residues: CASSATGFTQYF. Here the CDR3 DNA reads TGTGCCAGCAGTGCGACTGGATTCACGCAGTATTTT.

The rearrangement links TRBV4-2 to TRBJ2-1; TRBD2 matches 9 bases. Per germline, CDR1 LGHNA and CDR2 YNFKEQ. This CDR3 spans 16 amino acids. V lost 3 bases, J lost 0 bases, and 3 bases stayed unmatched. CDR3 bases: TGTGCCAGCAGCCAGAATAGCGGGAGCTCCTACAATGAGCAGTTCTTC. Translation: CASSQNSGSSYNEQFF.